These T cell receptor beta chains were read from a single sample in a study of blood T cell repertoires in COVID-19. Profiled with immunoSEQ multiplex PCR; TCRdb holds only in-frame clones, not every one. The sample holds about 120,000 clones, around nine tenths seen once. The specimen sequenced was peripheral blood. These receptors were taken from a woman between 50 and 59 years old with acute or convalescent COVID-19. Each CDR3 is given with its conserved first and last residue. The D gene is left open where the match is weak. For some rows the clone size is stated as once, few or many, or as a class when expanded; others skip it.

D	size	V	J	CDR3	DNA
TRBD2	-	TRBV29-1	TRBJ2-1	CSVVGGIGWMDEQFF	TGCAGCGTTGTGGGAGGGATTGGATGGATGGATGAGCAGTTCTTC
TRBD2	-	TRBV18	TRBJ2-3	CASSPLTSGGTDTQYF	TGTGCCAGCTCACCGCTGACTAGCGGGGGCACAGATACGCAGTATTTT
-	-	TRBV21-1	TRBJ1-2	CASSAPGQGNNTKVVYGYTF	TGTGCCAGCAGCGCACCGGGACAGGGAAATAATACTAAAGTAGTCTATGGCTACACCTTC
TRBD1	-	TRBV19	TRBJ1-5	CASTTGTGVGSNQPQHF	TGTGCCAGCACCACCGGTACAGGGGTGGGTAGCAATCAGCCCCAGCATTTT
TRBD1	-	TRBV11-2	TRBJ1-5	CASSGQGHQPQHF	TGTGCCAGTAGCGGACAGGGCCATCAGCCCCAGCATTTT
TRBD1	-	TRBV12-5	TRBJ1-2	CASGPGGGEGGYTF	TGTGCTAGTGGCCCTGGAGGGGGCGAGGGTGGCTACACCTTC
TRBD2	-	TRBV3-1/TRBV3-2	TRBJ2-3	CASSSSGRGGDTQYF	TGTGCCAGCAGCTCGAGCGGGAGGGGGGGAGATACGCAGTATTTT
TRBD1	-	TRBV19	TRBJ1-1	CASSWDRMNTEAFF	TGTGCCAGTAGTTGGGACAGAATGAACACTGAAGCTTTCTTT
TRBD1	-	TRBV25-1	TRBJ1-2	CASSEGFGQGLHGYTF	TGTGCCAGCAGTGAAGGTTTTGGACAGGGGTTGCATGGCTACACCTTC
-	-	TRBV4-1	TRBJ1-5	CASSPGYVNNQPQHF	TGCGCCAGCAGCCCAGGGTATGTTAACAATCAGCCCCAGCATTTT
-	few	TRBV19	TRBJ1-1	CASSYKTGTEAFF	TGTGCCAGTAGTTATAAGACGGGCACTGAAGCTTTCTTT
-	-	TRBV19	TRBJ1-3	CASGNSGNTIYF	TGTGCCAGCGGGAACTCTGGAAACACCATATATTTT
-	-	TRBV12-3/TRBV12-4	TRBJ1-3	CASILQGANTIYF	TGTGCCAGCATCCTACAGGGCGCAAACACCATATATTTT
-	many	TRBV20-1	TRBJ1-4	CSAVINEKLFF	TGCAGTGCTGTAATCAATGAAAAACTGTTTTTT
-	-	TRBV6-6	TRBJ1-2	CASSYSLAQGANGYTF	TGTGCCAGCAGTTACTCTCTGGCGCAAGGAGCAAATGGCTACACCTTC
-	-	TRBV3-1/TRBV3-2	TRBJ2-1	CASSLTGTPYNEQFF	TGTGCCAGCAGCCTAACCGGGACTCCCTACAATGAGCAGTTCTTC
-	-	TRBV7-9	TRBJ1-5	CASSLSDSNQPQHF	TGTGCCAGCAGCTTATCAGATAGCAATCAGCCCCAGCATTTT
TRBD1	-	TRBV9	TRBJ2-4	CASSVGTGKNIQYF	TGTGCCAGCAGCGTAGGGACAGGGAAAAACATTCAGTACTTC
-	-	TRBV6-1	TRBJ1-4	CASSEVAGRTMATNEKLFF	TGTGCCAGCAGTGAAGTTGCAGGACGGACAATGGCAACTAATGAAAAACTGTTTTTT
-	-	TRBV7-2	TRBJ1-1	CASTLVRGAEAFF	TGTGCCAGCACCCTTGTAAGGGGCGCTGAAGCTTTCTTT
-	-	TRBV9	TRBJ1-5	CASSVDPHTNQPQHF	TGTGCCAGCAGCGTAGACCCCCACACCAATCAGCCCCAGCATTTT
-	-	TRBV29-1	TRBJ2-1	CSVKPSDLNNEQFF	TGCAGCGTCAAACCTAGCGACCTTAACAATGAGCAGTTCTTC
-	-	TRBV28	TRBJ1-6	CASSLLWGNSPLHF	TGTGCCAGCAGTTTATTATGGGGCAATTCACCCCTCCACTTT
TRBD1	-	TRBV10-2	TRBJ1-1	CASRTGDTEAFF	TGCGCCAGCCGGACAGGGGACACTGAAGCTTTCTTT
-	-	TRBV30	TRBJ2-7	CAWSVRGWGEQYF	TGTGCCTGGAGTGTACGGGGTTGGGGCGAGCAGTACTTC
-	-	TRBV7-9	TRBJ1-1	CASSLTGTEAFF	TGTGCCAGCAGCTTAACCGGCACTGAAGCTTTCTTT
-	-	TRBV3-1/TRBV3-2	TRBJ1-6	CASSQKGQGGSPLHF	TGTGCCAGCAGCCAAAAGGGGCAGGGAGGGTCACCCCTCCACTTT
TRBD1	-	TRBV25-1	TRBJ1-5	CASSDDRGRQPQHF	TGTGCCAGCAGTGATGACAGGGGGCGTCAGCCCCAGCATTTT
TRBD1	few	TRBV9	TRBJ1-2	CASSTRTGGADGYTF	TGTGCCAGCAGCACCCGAACAGGGGGCGCAGATGGCTACACCTTC
TRBD2	-	TRBV13	TRBJ2-1	CASSPGLAGYNEQFF	TGTGCCAGCAGCCCCGGACTAGCGGGGTACAATGAGCAGTTCTTC
-	-	TRBV5-1	TRBJ1-4	CASSLGGANEKLFF	TGCGCCAGCAGCCTCGGGGGGGCTAATGAAAAACTGTTTTTT
TRBD1	once	TRBV23-1	TRBJ2-6	CASSHLQGAGANVLTF	TGCGCCAGCAGTCACCTCCAGGGGGCTGGGGCCAACGTCCTGACTTTC
-	-	TRBV14	TRBJ2-7	CASSLRTDSYEQYF	TGTGCCAGCAGCCTCCGGACAGATTCCTACGAGCAGTACTTC
-	few	TRBV28	TRBJ1-6	CASSLLLNSPLHF	TGTGCCAGCAGTTTATTACTCAATTCACCCCTCCACTTT
-	-	TRBV5-4	TRBJ1-1	CASSLQPETEAFF	TGTGCCAGCAGCCTTCAGCCGGAGACTGAAGCTTTCTTT
-	-	TRBV5-1	TRBJ1-1	CASSLTGSGTEAFF	TGCGCCAGCAGCTTGACAGGGTCGGGCACTGAAGCTTTCTTT
-	-	TRBV19	TRBJ1-6	CASSPGQTYNSPLHF	TGTGCCAGTAGTCCCGGACAGACCTATAATTCACCCCTCCACTTT